A selection of T cell receptor beta chains follows, all from one sample in a study of blood T cell repertoires in COVID-19. Assay used: immunoSEQ multiplex PCR; TCRdb lists only in-frame clones, some missing. The repertoire consists of approximately 75,000 clones, with approximately 82% occurring once and the leading ten covering around 24%. Sequencing was done on a sample of peripheral blood. These receptors were collected from a woman between 45 and 60 years old with acute or convalescent COVID-19. CDR3s include the opening cysteine and the closing phenylalanine or tryptophan. D genes are given only for firm matches. Rows give clone size only sometimes, using once, few, many, or a class for an expanded clone.

D | J | V | size | CDR3 | DNA
TRBD1 | TRBJ1-2 | TRBV10-3 | . | CAISGGGQGNYGYTF | TGTGCCATCAGTGGGGGGGGACAGGGGAACTATGGCTACACCTTC
TRBD1 | TRBJ1-2 | TRBV11-2 | . | CASSLGQGAFGYTF | TGTGCCAGCAGCTTGGGACAGGGGGCGTTCGGCTACACCTTC
TRBD1 | TRBJ2-1 | TRBV25-1 | . | CASSEYGQGILNEQFF | TGTGCCAGCAGTGAATATGGACAGGGCATCCTCAATGAGCAGTTCTTC
TRBD1 | TRBJ2-2 | TRBV19 | . | CASSVQGAGELFF | TGTGCCAGTAGTGTACAGGGGGCCGGGGAGCTGTTTTTT
TRBD2 | TRBJ2-2 | TRBV19 | . | CASRLRTSGNTGELFF | TGTGCCAGTAGGCTTAGGACTAGCGGGAACACCGGGGAGCTGTTTTTT
. | TRBJ2-7 | TRBV27 | . | CASTINRDKHYERQYF | TGTGCCAGCACCATAAACCGGGACAAACACTACGAGAGGCAGTACTTC
. | TRBJ1-2 | TRBV6-1 | . | CASSEAGAGAYGYTF | TGTGCCAGCAGTGAAGCAGGAGCGGGGGCCTATGGCTACACCTTC
. | TRBJ2-3 | TRBV28 | . | CASSPPERSTDTQYF | TGTGCCAGCAGTCCCCCCGAGCGGAGCACAGATACGCAGTATTTT
TRBD2 | TRBJ2-2 | TRBV2 | many | CASTSGKNTGELFF | TGTGCCAGCACTAGCGGGAAGAACACCGGGGAGCTGTTTTTT
TRBD2 | TRBJ2-7 | TRBV10-3 | . | CAISEPPGAGGKNEQYF | TGTGCCATCAGTGAGCCCCCCGGAGCGGGGGGAAAGAACGAGCAGTACTTC
. | TRBJ1-1 | TRBV29-1 | . | CSAYTGTEAFF | TGCAGCGCTTATACAGGGACTGAAGCTTTCTTT
. | TRBJ1-1 | TRBV7-2 | . | CASSPLRNEAFF | TGTGCCAGCAGCCCCCTCAGGAATGAAGCTTTCTTT
. | TRBJ2-1 | TRBV12-3/TRBV12-4 | . | CASSLGQDNEQFF | TGTGCCAGCAGTTTGGGGCAGGACAATGAGCAGTTCTTC
. | TRBJ2-7 | TRBV19 | . | CASSIDLPSGEQYF | TGTGCCAGTAGTATAGACCTCCCATCGGGGGAGCAGTACTTC
TRBD2 | TRBJ2-4 | TRBV4-2 | . | CASSQELLAGGAGAKNIQYF | TGTGCCAGCAGCCAAGAATTACTAGCGGGAGGAGCTGGTGCCAAAAACATTCAGTACTTC
. | TRBJ1-2 | TRBV2 | . | CASRPGVGPIRYTF | TGTGCCAGCAGACCGGGGGTGGGCCCAATTCGCTACACCTTC
TRBD2 | TRBJ2-1 | TRBV5-4 | . | CASSFELAGHNEQFF | TGTGCCAGCAGCTTTGAACTAGCGGGACACAATGAGCAGTTCTTC
TRBD2 | TRBJ2-3 | TRBV4-3 | . | CASSQDYGLAGTDTQYF | TGCGCCAGCAGCCAAGATTATGGGCTAGCGGGGACAGATACGCAGTATTTT
. | TRBJ2-3 | TRBV7-3 | once | CASSLGAGPDTQYF | TGTGCCAGCAGCTTAGGCGCAGGGCCAGATACGCAGTATTTT
TRBD1 | TRBJ1-5 | TRBV28 | few | CASAHRGSLYSNQPQHF | TGTGCCAGCGCCCACAGGGGGAGTCTTTATAGCAATCAGCCCCAGCATTTT
. | TRBJ2-1 | TRBV5-1 | once | CASISRIGGKNEQFF | TGCGCCAGCATCTCTAGGATAGGAGGGAAGAATGAGCAGTTCTTC
TRBD2 | TRBJ2-5 | TRBV6-2/TRBV6-3 | . | CASSTGRAPGETQYF | TGTGCCAGCAGTACCGGGAGGGCCCCCGGGGAGACCCAGTACTTC
TRBD1 | TRBJ2-3 | TRBV6-1 | . | CASRDRIRGTDTQYF | TGTGCCAGCAGGGACAGGATTCGTGGCACAGATACGCAGTATTTT
. | TRBJ2-5 | TRBV3-1/TRBV3-2 | . | CASSHDEKLPGTQYF | TGTGCCAGCAGCCACGATGAGAAACTCCCAGGGACCCAGTACTTC
TRBD1 | TRBJ2-2 | TRBV6-2/TRBV6-3 | . | CASSLGQGKDGELFF | TGTGCCAGCAGTTTGGGACAGGGTAAAGACGGGGAGCTGTTTTTT
TRBD2 | TRBJ2-7 | TRBV14 | many | CASSPPGLAGLSYEQYF | TGTGCCAGCAGCCCTCCGGGACTAGCGGGTTTAAGTTACGAGCAGTACTTC
. | TRBJ2-7 | TRBV7-6 | . | CASSLGESPGETYEQYF | TGTGCCAGCAGCTTAGGGGAATCCCCCGGGGAAACCTACGAGCAGTACTTC
TRBD1 | TRBJ2-3 | TRBV9 | . | CASSALQGARDTQYF | TGTGCCAGCAGTGCCCTACAGGGGGCAAGAGATACGCAGTATTTT
. | TRBJ2-5 | TRBV18 | . | CASSRGRLETQYF | TGTGCCAGCTCACGTGGGAGGTTGGAGACCCAGTACTTC
. | TRBJ2-5 | TRBV11-2 | . | CASSSGYGTQYF | TGTGCCAGCAGCTCAGGGTATGGGACCCAGTACTTC
TRBD2 | TRBJ2-2 | TRBV5-6 | . | CASREGGVTGELFF | TGTGCCAGCAGGGAGGGAGGGGTCACCGGGGAGCTGTTTTTT
TRBD1 | TRBJ2-1 | TRBV19 | . | CASSSLDRGPVDEQFF | TGTGCCAGTAGTAGCCTAGACAGGGGACCCGTGGATGAGCAGTTCTTC
. | TRBJ2-4 | TRBV7-2 | . | CASSPGGVANIQYF | TGTGCCAGCAGCCCCGGAGGGGTGGCAAACATTCAGTACTTC
TRBD2 | TRBJ2-1 | TRBV7-2 | . | CASSLETSGGASGEQFF | TGTGCCAGCAGCTTGGAGACTAGCGGGGGGGCCTCAGGAGAGCAGTTCTTC
TRBD2 | TRBJ2-2 | TRBV2 | few | CASSDLAGRGELFF | TGTGCCAGCAGTGATCTAGCGGGACGCGGGGAGCTGTTTTTT
. | TRBJ1-6 | TRBV30 | . | CAWDTGRVVTSPLHF | TGTGCCTGGGACACAGGGAGGGTGGTGACTTCACCCCTCCACTTT
. | TRBJ1-2 | TRBV13 | once | CASSPRRDLRAGYTF | TGTGCCAGCAGCCCCCGGAGGGACCTACGCGCTGGCTACACCTTC
. | TRBJ2-6 | TRBV11-2 | . | CASSPQTAGANVLTF | TGTGCCAGCAGCCCACAGACAGCCGGGGCCAACGTCCTGACTTTC
. | TRBJ2-1 | TRBV9 | . | CASSVGPSSDNEQFF | TGTGCCAGCAGCGTAGGCCCAAGTTCAGACAATGAGCAGTTCTTC
TRBD2 | TRBJ2-1 | TRBV27 | . | CASSVAGGPYNEQFF | TGTGCCAGCAGTGTTGCGGGGGGGCCGTACAATGAGCAGTTCTTC
TRBD1 | TRBJ1-5 | TRBV28 | . | CASSTAGTGIYSNQPQHF | TGTGCCAGCAGTACAGCCGGGACAGGGATATATAGCAATCAGCCCCAGCATTTT
. | TRBJ2-2 | TRBV4-2 | . | CASSLRAGDPGELFF | TGTGCCAGCAGCCTCCGTGCAGGGGACCCCGGGGAGCTGTTTTTT
. | TRBJ1-1 | TRBV20-1 | once | CSASQGSNTEAFF | TGCAGTGCTAGTCAGGGATCGAACACTGAAGCTTTCTTT